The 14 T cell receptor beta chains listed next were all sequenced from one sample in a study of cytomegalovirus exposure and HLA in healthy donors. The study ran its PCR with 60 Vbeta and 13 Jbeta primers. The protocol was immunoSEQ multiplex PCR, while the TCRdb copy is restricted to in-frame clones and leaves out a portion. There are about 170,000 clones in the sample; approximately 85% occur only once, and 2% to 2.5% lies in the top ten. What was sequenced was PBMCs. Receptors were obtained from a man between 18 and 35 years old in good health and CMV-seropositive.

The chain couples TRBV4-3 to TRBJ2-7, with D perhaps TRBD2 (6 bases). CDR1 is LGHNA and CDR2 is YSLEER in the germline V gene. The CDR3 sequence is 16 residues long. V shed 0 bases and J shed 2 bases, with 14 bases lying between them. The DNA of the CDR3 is TGCGCCAGCAGCCAAGATCTTGGGGGGTCCCCCTACGAGCAGTACTTC. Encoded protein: CASSQDLGGSPYEQYF.

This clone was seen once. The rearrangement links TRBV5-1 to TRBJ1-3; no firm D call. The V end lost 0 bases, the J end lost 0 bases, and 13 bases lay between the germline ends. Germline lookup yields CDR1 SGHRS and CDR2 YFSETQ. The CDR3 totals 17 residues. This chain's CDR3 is CASSLAPAAYSGNTIYF. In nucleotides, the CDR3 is TGCGCCAGCAGCTTGGCCCCCGCTGCCTACTCTGGAAACACCATATATTTT.

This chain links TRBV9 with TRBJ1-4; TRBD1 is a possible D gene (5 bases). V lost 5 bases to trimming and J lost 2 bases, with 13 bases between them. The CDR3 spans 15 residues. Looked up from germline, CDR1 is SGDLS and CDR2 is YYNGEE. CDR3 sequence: CASSYSGGTNEKLFF. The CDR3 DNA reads TGTGCCAGCAGTTACAGCGGGGGGACTAATGAAAAACTGTTTTTT.

The CDR3 coding sequence is TGTGCCAGCAGGCTGCGACAGGGGAGCGGCTACACCTTC. Translation gives CASRLRQGSGYTF. The gene calls are TRBV6-5 and TRBJ1-2, with 8 bases matching TRBD1. Looked up from germline, CDR1 is MNHEY and CDR2 is SVGAGI. J lost 8 bases, V lost 6 bases, and 8 bases had no gene match. The CDR3 contains 13 residues.

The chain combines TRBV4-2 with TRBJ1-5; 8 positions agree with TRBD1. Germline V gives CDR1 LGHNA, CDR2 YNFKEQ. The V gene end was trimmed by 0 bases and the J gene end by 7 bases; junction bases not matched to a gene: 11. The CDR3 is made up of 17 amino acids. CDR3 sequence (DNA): TGTGCCAGCAGCCAAGATTATGGACAGGGTACTTGGCAGCCCCAGCATTTT. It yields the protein CASSQDYGQGTWQPQHF.

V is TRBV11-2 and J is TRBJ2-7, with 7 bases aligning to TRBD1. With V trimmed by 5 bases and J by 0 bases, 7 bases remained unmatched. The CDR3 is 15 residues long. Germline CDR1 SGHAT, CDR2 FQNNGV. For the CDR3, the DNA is TGTGCCAGCAGCCATGGGACAGCTCTCTCCTACGAGCAGTACTTC. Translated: CASSHGTALSYEQYF.

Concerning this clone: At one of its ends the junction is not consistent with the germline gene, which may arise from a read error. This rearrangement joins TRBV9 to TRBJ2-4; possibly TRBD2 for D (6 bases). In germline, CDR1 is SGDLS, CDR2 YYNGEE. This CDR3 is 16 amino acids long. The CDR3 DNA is TGTGCCAGCAGCGTATATGGGGGGATGGCCAAAAACAGTCAGTACTTC. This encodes CASSVYGGMAKNSQYF. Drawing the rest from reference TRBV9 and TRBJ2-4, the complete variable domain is DSGVTQTPKHLITATGQRVTLRCSPRSGDLSVYWYQQSLDQGLQFLIQYYNGEERAKGNILERFSAQQFPDLHSELNLSSLELGDSALYFCASSVYGGMAKNSQYFGAGTRLSVL.

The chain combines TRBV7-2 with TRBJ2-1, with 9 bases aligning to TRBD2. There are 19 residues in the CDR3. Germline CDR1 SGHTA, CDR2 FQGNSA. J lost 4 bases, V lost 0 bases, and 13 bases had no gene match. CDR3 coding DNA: TGTGCCAGCAGCTTAGCTAGCGGGGGAACCTCCTCTAAGTACAATGAGCAGTTCTTC. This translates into CASSLASGGTSSKYNEQFF.

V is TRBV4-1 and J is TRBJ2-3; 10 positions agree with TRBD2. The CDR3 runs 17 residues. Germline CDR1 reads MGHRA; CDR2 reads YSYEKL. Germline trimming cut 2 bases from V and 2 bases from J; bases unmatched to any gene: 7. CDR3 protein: CASSQRSGGPLTDTQYF. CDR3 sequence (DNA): TGCGCCAGCAGCCAACGTAGCGGGGGGCCCCTCACAGATACGCAGTATTTT.

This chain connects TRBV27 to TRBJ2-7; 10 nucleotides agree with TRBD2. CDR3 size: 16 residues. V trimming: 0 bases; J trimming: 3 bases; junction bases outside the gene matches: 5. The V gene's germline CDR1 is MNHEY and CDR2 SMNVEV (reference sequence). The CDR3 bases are TGTGCCAGCAGTTTATCGTTTAGCGGGGGGCACTACGAGCAGTACTTC. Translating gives CASSLSFSGGHYEQYF.

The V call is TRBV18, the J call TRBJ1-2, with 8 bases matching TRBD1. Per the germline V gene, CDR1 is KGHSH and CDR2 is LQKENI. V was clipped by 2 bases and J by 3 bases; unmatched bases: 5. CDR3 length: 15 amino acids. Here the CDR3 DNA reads TGTGCCAGCTCACCAAGTTCGGGACAGGACTATGGCTACACCTTC. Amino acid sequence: CASSPSSGQDYGYTF.

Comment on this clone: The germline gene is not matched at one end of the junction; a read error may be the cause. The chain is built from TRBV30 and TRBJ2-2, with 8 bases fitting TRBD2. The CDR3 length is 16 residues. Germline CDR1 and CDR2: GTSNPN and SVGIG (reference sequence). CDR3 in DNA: TGTGCCTGGCGGGGACTAGTAGTTCGGAACGCCGGGGAGCTGTTTTTT. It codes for CAWRGLVVRNAGELFF.

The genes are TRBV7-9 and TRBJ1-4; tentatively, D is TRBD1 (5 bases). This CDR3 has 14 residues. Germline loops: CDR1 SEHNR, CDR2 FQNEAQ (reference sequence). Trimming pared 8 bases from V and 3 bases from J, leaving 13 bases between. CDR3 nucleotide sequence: TGTGCCAGCGCCGGGGGTGGATCTAATGAAAAACTGTTTTTT. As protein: CASAGGGSNEKLFF.

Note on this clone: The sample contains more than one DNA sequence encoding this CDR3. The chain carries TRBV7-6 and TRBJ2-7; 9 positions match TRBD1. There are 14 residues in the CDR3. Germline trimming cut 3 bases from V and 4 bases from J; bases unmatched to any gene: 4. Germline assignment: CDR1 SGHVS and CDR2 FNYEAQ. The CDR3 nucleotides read TGTGCCAGCAGCTTGGCCGGACAGGGGTACGAGCAGTACTTC. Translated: CASSLAGQGYEQYF.